This T cell receptor beta chain was sequenced in a study of T cell responses to AZD1222 COVID-19 vaccine. Assay: immunoSEQ multiplex PCR; the TCRdb copy retains only in-frame clones and omits some. This sample has about 84,000 clones, with roughly 88% found just once. The CDR3 length is 17 residues. V lost 2 bases and J 3 bases, leaving 20 bases between the germline ends. CDR1 and CDR2 (germline): LNHDA, SQIVND (reference sequence). The chain combines TRBV19 with TRBJ2-7, with D perhaps matching TRBD1 or TRBD2 (5 bases each). The sample here was peripheral blood, taken 28 days after the second AZD1222 dose. This TCR came from an adult who received the AZD1222 COVID-19 vaccine. Here the CDR3 reads CASSITGSTDFFYEQYF. Here the CDR3 DNA reads TGTGCCAGTAGTATAACGGGGTCGACAGACTTTTTCTACGAGCAGTACTTC.